This TCR beta chain was sequenced in a study of CD8+CD57+ T cells in acquired aplastic anemia. Whole-study context: Average DNA yield from sorted CD4+ and CD8+ cells was approximately 3 ug. Healthy donors had, on average, approximately 11 million reads for their CD4+ cells. The study's findings and limits: Some 29 CD8+ CDR3 sequences were shared between patients and controls.

The template for TCR beta VDJ and CDR3 sequence profiling was genomic DNA. Each CDR3 protein gets one entry after TCRdb re-called the reads with MiXCR. The profile shows tens of thousands of distinct CDR3 sequences, 45% to 55% of them singletons. Comment on this clonotype: The antigen is unknown.

This CDR3 contains 14 residues. V lost 5 bases and J lost 2, with 13 bases in between. Germline V gene lookup returns CDR1 SEHNR and CDR2 FQNEAQ (reference sequence). The sample comprised sorted CD4+, CD8+, or CD8+CD57+ T cells (not recorded which) from PBMCs. J is TRBJ2-7 and V is TRBV7-9; a weak D match, TRBD2 (6 bases). This sequence was found in a human donor in good health, serving as a control. CDR3 nucleotide sequence: TGTGCCAGCAGCCTCGTCGGGACTCCCTACGAGCAGTACTTC. It translates to CASSLVGTPYEQYF.